These 25 T cell receptor beta chains came from one sample sequenced in a study of molecular identifiers for immune sequencing clone quantification. MiXCR, applied by TCRdb to the PCR reads, yields one record per CDR3 protein. The table has 85,000 to 100,000 distinct CDR3 sequences, approximately 25% seen once. The specimen was naive CD8+ T cells from blood, with Jurkat cell RNA spiked in. Subset of the sample: FACS-sorted CD8+CD4-CCR7+CD45RA+ naive T cells. The receptors shown here come from a human donor in good health. Some libraries in this study had Jurkat cell RNA spiked in.

Details on this clonotype: This could be a read error, since a much larger clone is one nucleotide away. The V and J genes are TRBV6-2 or TRBV6-3 and TRBJ2-3; 10 bases map to TRBD1. Germline V gene sequence: CDR1 MNHEY, CDR2 SVGEGT. CDR3 size: 16 residues. The J segment lost 4 bases and the V segment lost 5 bases, leaving 9 bases of the junction unmatched. CDR3 loop: CASSTGDRGSADTQYF. CDR3 DNA sequence: TGTGCCAGCAGTACCGGGGACAGGGGAAGCGCAGATACGCAGTATTTT.

To note about this clonotype: This sequence may be a read error, since a much larger clone differs from it by one base. This chain links TRBV4-1 with TRBJ2-7, with TRBD2 as a possible D gene (5 bases). Germline CDR1 is MGHRA and CDR2 is YSYEKL. The CDR3 extends over 13 amino acids. The chain's CDR3 is CASSPSGSGLLVF. For the CDR3, the DNA is TGCGCCAGCAGCCCCTCGGGGTCGGGGTTACTCGTCTTC.

This clonotype has ten or more counts. DNA for the CDR3: TGTGCCAGTAGTACGACAGGGGGGTACTACGAGCAGTACTTC. This encodes CASSTTGGYYEQYF. The chain combines TRBV19 with TRBJ2-7; 9 nucleotides match TRBD1. Per germline, CDR1 LNHDA and CDR2 SQIVND (reference sequence). This CDR3 spans 14 amino acids. V was clipped by 4 bases and J by 3 bases; unmatched bases: 4.

A note on this clonotype: Given a much more abundant clone one base away, this may be a read error. Since no conserved phenylalanine or tryptophan closes the CDR3, a read error is the likely cause. The chain links TRBV27 to TRBJ2-3; TRBD2 matches at 11 bases. V trimming: 3 bases; J trimming: 5 bases; junction bases outside the gene matches: 7. From germline, CDR1 is MNHEY and CDR2 SMNVEV (reference sequence). The CDR3 covers 16 residues. CDR3 nucleotide sequence: TGTGCCAGCAGTTTCTTAGAAGGACTAGCGGGAGATACGCAGTATTCT. Encoded protein: CASSFLEGLAGDTQYS.

This clonotype occurred many times. The CDR3 DNA reads TGTGCCAGCAGGGGGCGTTCATCGGGGGCCAACGTCCTGACTTTC. It codes for CASRGRSSGANVLTF. V is TRBV2 and J is TRBJ2-6; maybe TRBD1 (5 bases). The CDR3 extends over 15 amino acids. The V and J ends lost 6 bases and 4 bases respectively, with 13 bases between them. The germline V gene encodes CDR1 SNHLY and CDR2 FYNNEI.

This clonotype was seen ten or more times. The chain recombines TRBV29-1 with TRBJ2-3; 10 bases are a match to TRBD2. The CDR3 is 13 amino acids. Trimming took 4 bases from V and 6 from J; bases not matched to a gene: 4. CDR1 and CDR2 (germline): SQVTM, ANQGSEA. CDR3 in DNA: TGCAGCGTTGTCCTAGCGGGAGCCGATACGCAGTATTTT. Translating gives CSVVLAGADTQYF.

As for this clonotype: A read error is possible here, since a much larger clone lies one base away. No conserved phenylalanine or tryptophan is present at the end of the CDR3, so a read error is the likely explanation. The CDR3 DNA is TGTGCCAGCAGCCAATACCAAGAGACCCAGTACTCC. Encoded protein: CASSQYQETQYS. The V and J genes are TRBV14 and TRBJ2-5; no definite D call. Germline V gene sequence: CDR1 SGHDN, CDR2 FVKESK. The CDR3 is 12 residues long. The V end lost 2 bases, the J end lost 0 bases, and 1 base lay between the germline ends.

The chain recombines TRBV2 with TRBJ1-2; the match to TRBD1 covers 11 bases. Germline CDR1 reads SNHLY; CDR2 reads FYNNEI. The CDR3 is 14 amino acids. After removal of 4 bases from V and 4 bases from J, the junction contained 2 bases not matched to a gene. The CDR3 loop is CASSGTGGLYGYTF. The CDR3 region has the DNA TGTGCCAGCAGTGGGACAGGGGGCCTCTATGGCTACACCTTC.

This clonotype was recorded a few times. One base away lies a much larger clone, so this may be a sequencing read error. This chain links TRBV28 with TRBJ2-3, with D maybe TRBD2 (6 bases). Germline-derived CDR1 and CDR2 are MDHEN and SYDVKM. This CDR3 region has 14 residues. CDR3 region: CASSLDGSTGTQYF. Written as DNA, the CDR3 is TGTGCCAGCAGTTTGGACGGGAGCACAGGTACGCAGTATTTT.

This clonotype has at least ten counts. The gene calls are TRBV7-9 and TRBJ1-2; 7 bases are shared with TRBD1. The J segment lost 2 bases and the V segment lost 2 bases, leaving 14 bases of the junction unmatched. Germline lookup yields CDR1 SEHNR and CDR2 FQNEAQ (reference sequence). This CDR3 has 18 residues. CDR3 in amino acids: CASSLRGPNRGLNYGYTF. CDR3 nucleotide sequence: TGTGCCAGCAGCTTAAGGGGACCAAACAGGGGACTCAACTATGGCTACACCTTC.

With regard to this clonotype: This clone may be a read error of a much larger clone one base away. This rearrangement joins TRBV10-3 to TRBJ2-3; D may be TRBD1 (6 bases). This CDR3 has 15 amino acids. Trimming pared 6 bases from V and 0 bases from J, leaving 13 bases between. Germline values: CDR1 ENHRY, CDR2 SYGVKD. CDR3 region: CAIRGHGLSTDTQYF. CDR3 coding DNA: TGTGCCATCAGGGGACATGGACTTAGCACAGATACGCAGTATTTT.

Regarding this clonotype: This could be a read error, since a much larger clone is one nucleotide away. V is TRBV27 and J is TRBJ1-5; D is unclear. The CDR3 length is 16 residues. V was pared by 5 bases and J by 6 bases, with 20 bases between. The germline V gene encodes CDR1 MNHEY and CDR2 SMNVEV (reference sequence). The CDR3 nucleotides are TGTGCCAGCAGTCCCCTGGGCCCCGCCGGCAGTCAGCCCCAGCATTTT. Protein sequence: CASSPLGPAGSQPQHF.

Only one count was recorded for this clonotype. A much bigger clone sits one base away, suggesting this may be a read error. The chain links TRBV28 to TRBJ2-7; tentatively, D is TRBD2 (5 bases). Germline V gene lookup returns CDR1 MDHEN and CDR2 SYDVKM. The length of the CDR3 is 18 residues. V lost 6 bases to trimming and J lost 3 bases, with 27 bases between them. The chain's CDR3 is CASSPAPGQAGEDYEQYF. As DNA, the CDR3 is TGTGCCAGCAGCCCCGCGCCCGGGCAGGCCGGGGAAGACTACGAGCAGTACTTC.

V is TRBV5-6 and J is TRBJ2-5, with D possibly being TRBD1 (5 bases). V lost 4 bases and J 0 bases, leaving 10 bases between the germline ends. The CDR3 loop spans 14 amino acids. Per germline, CDR1 SGHDT and CDR2 YYEEEE. CDR3 sequence: CASSLDRHQETQYF. The CDR3 coding sequence is TGTGCCAGCAGCCTTGACAGACACCAAGAGACCCAGTACTTC. Full variable domain (outside the CDR3, taken from reference TRBV5-6 and TRBJ2-5): DAGVTQSPTHLIKTRGQQVTLRCSPKSGHDTVSWYQQALGQGPQFIFQYYEEEERQRGNFPDRFSGHQFPNYSSELNVNALLLGDSALYLCASSLDRHQETQYFGPGTRLLVL.

A remark on this clonotype: A junction boundary mismatches the germline segment, possibly from a read error. J is TRBJ1-1 and V is TRBV10-2; D unclear. The CDR3 runs to 11 residues. Germline V CDR1 and CDR2: WSHSY, SAAADI. In nucleotides, the CDR3 is TGCGCCAGCAGTGAGGGCACTGCAGCTTTCTTT. Amino acids: CASSEGTAAFF.

This clonotype was seen repeatedly, ten times or more. The chain links TRBV5-6 to TRBJ1-5; TRBD1 might be the D (6 bases). This CDR3 spans 14 amino acids. Trimming stripped 5 bases from V and 3 bases from J, with 12 bases between. Germline values: CDR1 SGHDT, CDR2 YYEEEE. The CDR3 spells CASSFAGDNQPQHF. CDR3 coding DNA: TGTGCCAGCAGTTTCGCAGGGGACAATCAGCCCCAGCATTTT.

At least ten counts were recorded for this clonotype. The gene calls are TRBV6-5 and TRBJ2-3, with D uncertain. The CDR3 is 11 residues long. Germline V gene data show CDR1 as MNHEY and CDR2 as SVGAGI. V lost 10 bases and J 6 bases, leaving 11 bases between the germline ends. The CDR3 DNA sequence: TGTGCCACCAAGTTCGGGGATACGCAGTATTTT. This codes for CATKFGDTQYF.

This clonotype occurred many times. The chain uses TRBV25-1 and TRBJ2-7; D tentatively fits TRBD1 or TRBD2 (7 bases each). CDR1 MGHDK and CDR2 SYGVNS come from the germline V gene. Trimming removed 6 bases at V and 5 bases at J, with 14 bases between. The CDR3 is 13 amino acids. The CDR3 bases are TGTGCCAGCAGGGGGGGGACAGCCCACGAGCAGTACTTC. The encoded protein is CASRGGTAHEQYF.

In this sample, this clonotype turned up a few times. A clone one base away is much larger, so this may be a read error. This chain links TRBV20-1 with TRBJ1-1; D ambiguous. Germline V gene lookup returns CDR1 DFQATT and CDR2 SNEGSKA (reference sequence). This CDR3 comprises 13 residues. V was cut by 6 bases and J by 1 base, with 12 bases left in between. The CDR3: CSAMCQSNTEAFF. CDR3 DNA: TGCAGTGCCATGTGCCAATCGAACACTGAAGCTTTCTTT.

This clonotype came up a few times. J is TRBJ1-2 and V is TRBV7-9; D perhaps matches TRBD1 (5 bases). Germline loops: CDR1 SEHNR, CDR2 FQNEAQ (reference sequence). The CDR3 spans 16 residues. V was trimmed by 1 base and J by 2 bases, leaving 14 bases between them. In nucleotides, the CDR3 is TGTGCCAGCAGCTTAGATCAGGCGGGACTGAACTATGGCTACACCTTC. Its protein is CASSLDQAGLNYGYTF.

Note on this clonotype: This may arise from a read error, as a much more abundant clone is one base away. The chain combines TRBV7-8 with TRBJ2-4; D possibly corresponds to TRBD2 (6 bases). The CDR3 runs 16 residues. The germline CDR1 and CDR2 sequences are SGHVS and FQNEAQ. The CDR3 loop is CASSPVSELAKNNQYF. CDR3 in DNA: TGTGCCAGCAGCCCCGTCTCGGAACTAGCCAAAAACAATCAGTACTTC.

There are many counts of this clonotype. The chain is built from TRBV12-3 or TRBV12-4 and TRBJ2-5; D is uncertain. The V gene lost 5 bases and the J gene lost 5 bases, with 15 bases spanning the gap. The CDR3 consists of 14 residues. The CDR3 protein is CASSPTRTLETQYF. Here the CDR3 DNA reads TGTGCCAGCAGTCCTACCAGGACCTTGGAGACCCAGTACTTC.

This clonotype has a count of ten or more. The J gene is TRBJ1-1, the V gene TRBV4-1; D might be TRBD1 (6 bases). V shed 3 bases and J shed 3 bases, with 17 bases lying between them. The V gene's germline CDR1 is MGHRA and CDR2 YSYEKL. The CDR3 length is 16 residues. CDR3 sequence (DNA): TGCGCCAGCAGCCAGATGCGTGGGGGCGCGGACACTGAAGCTTTCTTT. Its protein is CASSQMRGGADTEAFF.

This clonotype has just a few counts. This chain's CDR3 is CASSQDWVGVQETQYF. CDR3 sequence (DNA): TGCGCCAGCAGCCAAGATTGGGTGGGGGTCCAAGAGACCCAGTACTTC. This chain connects TRBV4-3 to TRBJ2-5; D is perhaps TRBD1 or TRBD2 (5 bases each). CDR3 length equals 16 residues. Germline-derived CDR1 and CDR2 are LGHNA and YSLEER. V shed 0 bases and J shed 1 base, with 12 bases lying between them.

This clonotype was seen ten or more times. The chain joins TRBV7-9 to TRBJ2-7, with 13 bases matching TRBD2. J was trimmed by 2 bases and V by 5 bases; bases with no gene match: 3. The CDR3 has 15 residues. Germline assignment: CDR1 SEHNR and CDR2 FQNEAQ (reference sequence). The CDR3 DNA follows: TGTGCCAGCAGCCCAACTAGCGGGAGGGCCTACGAGCAGTACTTC. It yields the protein CASSPTSGRAYEQYF.